In its sample, the clone carrying this TCR beta chain was seen once. The sample is drawn from a study of blood T cell repertoires in COVID-19. Study information: PBMCs, B-cell-depleted T cells, or T cells provided the cDNA or gDNA that made up the material.

TCRdb's copy holds only in-frame clones and misses some; the assay was immunoSEQ multiplex PCR. This table has 150,000 to 200,000 clones, roughly 89% appearing once. The TCR was taken from a woman aged 65 to 85 with COVID-19, enrolled during active disease. Material: peripheral blood.

CDR3 protein: CASSQAALTNEKLFF. The CDR3 region has the DNA TGTGCCAGCTCACAGGCAGCGTTAACTAATGAAAAACTGTTTTTT. The V call is TRBV18, the J call TRBJ1-4; no definite D call. The length of the CDR3 is 15 residues. Trimming pared 4 bases from V and 1 base from J, leaving 10 bases between. CDR1 and CDR2 (germline): KGHSH, LQKENI.